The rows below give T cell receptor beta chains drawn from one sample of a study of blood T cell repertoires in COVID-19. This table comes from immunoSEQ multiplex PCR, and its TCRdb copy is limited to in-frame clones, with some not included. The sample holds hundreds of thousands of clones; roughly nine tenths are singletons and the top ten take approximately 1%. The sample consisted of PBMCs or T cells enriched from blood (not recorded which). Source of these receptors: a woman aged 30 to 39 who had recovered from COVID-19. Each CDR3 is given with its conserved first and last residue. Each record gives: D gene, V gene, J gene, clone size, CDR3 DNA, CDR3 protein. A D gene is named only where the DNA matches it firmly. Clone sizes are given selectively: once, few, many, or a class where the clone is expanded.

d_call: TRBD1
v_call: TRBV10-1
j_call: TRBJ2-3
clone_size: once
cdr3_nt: TGCGCCAAGGAGGGACAGGGCCCAGATACGCAGTATTTT
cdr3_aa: CAKEGQGPDTQYF

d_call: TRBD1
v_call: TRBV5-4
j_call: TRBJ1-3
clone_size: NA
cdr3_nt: TGTGCCAGCAGCTTAGGGACAGGCTCTGGAAACACCATATATTTT
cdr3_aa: CASSLGTGSGNTIYF

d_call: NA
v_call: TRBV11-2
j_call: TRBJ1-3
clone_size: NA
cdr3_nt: TGTGCCAGCAGCCGATCAGTAACTGGAAACACCATATATTTT
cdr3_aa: CASSRSVTGNTIYF

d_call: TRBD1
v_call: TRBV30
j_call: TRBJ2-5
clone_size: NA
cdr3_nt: TGTGCCTGGAGTGTAGGGACAGTCACCCAAGAGACCCAGTACTTC
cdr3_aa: CAWSVGTVTQETQYF

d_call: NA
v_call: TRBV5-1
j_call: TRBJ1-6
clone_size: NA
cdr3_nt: TGCGCCAGCAGCTTGGAGCAGGGCCCCCTCCACTTT
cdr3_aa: CASSLEQGPLHF

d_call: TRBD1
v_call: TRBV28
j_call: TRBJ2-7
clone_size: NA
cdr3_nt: TGTGCCAGCAGTACTTATCAGGGGACAGAGGGGGACGAGCAGTACTTC
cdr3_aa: CASSTYQGTEGDEQYF

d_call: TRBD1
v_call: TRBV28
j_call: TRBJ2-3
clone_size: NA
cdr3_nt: TGTGCCAGCAATCCAGGGACAGGGGACCCAGATACGCAGTATTTT
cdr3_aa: CASNPGTGDPDTQYF

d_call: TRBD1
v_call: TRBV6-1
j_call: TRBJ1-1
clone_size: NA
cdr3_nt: TGTGCCAGCAGTGCTAACAGGGGAAACCGCCGGAGCACTGAAGCTTTCTTT
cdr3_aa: CASSANRGNRRSTEAFF

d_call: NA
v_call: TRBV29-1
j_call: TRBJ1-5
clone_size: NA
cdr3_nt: TGCAACGTTGACACAGGGAATAATCAGCCCCAGCATTTT
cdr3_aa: CNVDTGNNQPQHF

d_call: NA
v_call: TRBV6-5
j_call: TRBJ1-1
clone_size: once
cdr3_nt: TGTGCCAGCAGGCAAGACAGGACTAACACTGAAGCTTTCTTT
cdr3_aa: CASRQDRTNTEAFF

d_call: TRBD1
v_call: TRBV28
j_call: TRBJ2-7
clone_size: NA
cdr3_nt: TGTGCCAGCAGAGAACCGGGACAGGGGGGATCCTACGAGCAGTACTTC
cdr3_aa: CASREPGQGGSYEQYF

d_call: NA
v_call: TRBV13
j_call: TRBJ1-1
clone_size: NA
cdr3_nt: TGTGCCAGCAGCCCTCAGGGGACTGAAGCTTTCTTT
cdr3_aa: CASSPQGTEAFF

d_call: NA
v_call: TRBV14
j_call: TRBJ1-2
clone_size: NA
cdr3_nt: TGTGCCAGCAGCCCCTCAGTTGACTATGGCTACACCTTC
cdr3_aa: CASSPSVDYGYTF

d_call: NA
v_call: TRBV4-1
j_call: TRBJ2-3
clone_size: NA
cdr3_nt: TGCGCCAGCAGCCAAGTTCTAGCGCGCACAGATACGCAGTATTTT
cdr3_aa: CASSQVLARTDTQYF

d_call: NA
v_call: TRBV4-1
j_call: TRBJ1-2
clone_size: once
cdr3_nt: TGCGCCAGCAGCCAAGAACGTATTGGTGACAGGAGCTATGGCTACACCTTC
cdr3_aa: CASSQERIGDRSYGYTF

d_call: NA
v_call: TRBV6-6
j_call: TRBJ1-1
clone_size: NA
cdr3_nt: TGTGCCAGCAGTTACAGGGAGGTGGAAGCTTTCTTT
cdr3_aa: CASSYREVEAFF

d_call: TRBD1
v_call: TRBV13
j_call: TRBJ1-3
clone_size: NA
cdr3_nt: TGTGCCAGCACGCAGGGGGGCAGAAACCTAGGAAACACCATATATTTT
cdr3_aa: CASTQGGRNLGNTIYF

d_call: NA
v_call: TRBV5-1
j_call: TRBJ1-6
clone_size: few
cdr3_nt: TGCGCCAGCAGCTTGGAACCCCATCGGGACACGATGAGCTCCTATAATTCACCCCTCCACTTT
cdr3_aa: CASSLEPHRDTMSSYNSPLHF

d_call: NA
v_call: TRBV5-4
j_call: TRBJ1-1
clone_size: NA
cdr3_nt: TGTGCCAGCAGCTTGCCGGGGGGTAACACTGAAGCTTTCTTT
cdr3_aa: CASSLPGGNTEAFF

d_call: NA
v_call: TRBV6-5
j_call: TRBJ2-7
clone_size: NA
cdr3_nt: TGTGCCAGCAGTACACAGGGTGGGCCCGCCGAGCAGTACTTC
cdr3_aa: CASSTQGGPAEQYF

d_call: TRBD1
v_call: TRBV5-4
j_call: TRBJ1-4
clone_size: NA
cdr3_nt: TGTGCCAGCAGCGAGGACAGGGCGACTAATGAAAAACTGTTTTTT
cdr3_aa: CASSEDRATNEKLFF

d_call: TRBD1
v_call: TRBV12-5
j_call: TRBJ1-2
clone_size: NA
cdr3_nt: TGTGCTAGTGGTTTGGAGGGACAGTATGGCTACACCTTC
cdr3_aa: CASGLEGQYGYTF

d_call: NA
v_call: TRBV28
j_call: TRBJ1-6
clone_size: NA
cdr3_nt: TGTGCCAGCAGTTTAAGACGGGTGAGCAAGTTCCACTTT
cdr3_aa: CASSLRRVSKFHF

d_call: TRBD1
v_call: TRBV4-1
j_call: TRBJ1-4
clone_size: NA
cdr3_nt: TGCGCCAGCAGCCAAGACCATGGGACAGATAATGAAAAACTGTTTTTT
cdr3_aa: CASSQDHGTDNEKLFF

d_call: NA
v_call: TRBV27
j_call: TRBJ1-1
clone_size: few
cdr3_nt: TGTGCCAGCAGACGGCCCCAGGGGGAAGCTTTCTTT
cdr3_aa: CASRRPQGEAFF

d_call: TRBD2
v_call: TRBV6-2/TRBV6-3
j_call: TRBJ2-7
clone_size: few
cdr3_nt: TGTGCCAGCAGTTCCGGGACTAGTAACGAGCAGTACTTC
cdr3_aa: CASSSGTSNEQYF

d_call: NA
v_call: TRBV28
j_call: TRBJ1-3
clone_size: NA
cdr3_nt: TGTGCCAGCAGTTTGCACTTGACGGGCTCTGGAAACACCATATATTTT
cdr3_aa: CASSLHLTGSGNTIYF